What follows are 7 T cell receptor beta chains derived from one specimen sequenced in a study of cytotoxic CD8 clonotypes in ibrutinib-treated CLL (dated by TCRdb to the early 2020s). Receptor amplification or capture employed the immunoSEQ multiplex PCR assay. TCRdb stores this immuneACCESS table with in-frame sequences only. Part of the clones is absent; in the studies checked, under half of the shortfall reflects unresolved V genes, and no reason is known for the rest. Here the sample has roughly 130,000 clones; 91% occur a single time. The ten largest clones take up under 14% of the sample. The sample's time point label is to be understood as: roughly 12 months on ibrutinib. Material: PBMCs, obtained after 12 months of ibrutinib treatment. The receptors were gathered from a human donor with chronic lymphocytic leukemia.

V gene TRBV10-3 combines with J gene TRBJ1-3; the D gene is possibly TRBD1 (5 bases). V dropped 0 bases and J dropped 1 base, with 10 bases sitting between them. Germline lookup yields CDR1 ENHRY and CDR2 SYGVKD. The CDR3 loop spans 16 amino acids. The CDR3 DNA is TGTGCCATCAGTGAGTCGACGGGGGGATCTGGAAACACCATATATTTT. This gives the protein CAISESTGGSGNTIYF.

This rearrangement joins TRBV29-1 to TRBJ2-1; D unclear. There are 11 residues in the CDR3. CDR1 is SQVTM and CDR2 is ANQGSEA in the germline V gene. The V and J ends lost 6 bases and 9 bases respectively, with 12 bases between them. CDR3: CSVAQWSEQFF. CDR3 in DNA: TGCAGCGTGGCCCAGTGGTCTGAGCAGTTCTTC.

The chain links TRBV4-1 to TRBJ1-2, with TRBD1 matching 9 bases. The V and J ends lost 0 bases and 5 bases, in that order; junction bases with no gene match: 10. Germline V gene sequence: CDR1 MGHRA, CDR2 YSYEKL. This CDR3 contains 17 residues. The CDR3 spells CASSQELGQGAPYGYTF. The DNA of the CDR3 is TGCGCCAGCAGCCAAGAGTTGGGACAGGGAGCTCCGTATGGCTACACCTTC.

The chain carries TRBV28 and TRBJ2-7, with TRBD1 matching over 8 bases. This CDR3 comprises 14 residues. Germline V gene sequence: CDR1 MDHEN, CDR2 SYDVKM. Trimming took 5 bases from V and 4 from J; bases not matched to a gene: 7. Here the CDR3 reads CASSVRQGRYEQYF. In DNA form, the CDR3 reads TGTGCCAGCAGTGTGAGACAGGGGAGGTACGAGCAGTACTTC.

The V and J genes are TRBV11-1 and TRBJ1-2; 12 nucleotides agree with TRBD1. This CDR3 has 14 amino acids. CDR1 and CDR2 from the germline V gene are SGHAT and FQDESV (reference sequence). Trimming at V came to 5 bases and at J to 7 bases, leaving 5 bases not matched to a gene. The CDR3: CASSPGQGASGYTF. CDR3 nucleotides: TGTGCCAGCAGCCCGGGACAGGGGGCTTCTGGCTACACCTTC.

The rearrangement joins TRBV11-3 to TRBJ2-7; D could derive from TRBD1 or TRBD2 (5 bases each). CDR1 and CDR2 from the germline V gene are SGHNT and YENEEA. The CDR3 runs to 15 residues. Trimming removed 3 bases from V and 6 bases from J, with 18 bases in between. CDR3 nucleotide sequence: TGTGCCAGCAGCTTCGAGTTTGGGACGTCCGGCGAGCAGTACTTC. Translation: CASSFEFGTSGEQYF.

CDR3 in DNA: TGTGCCAGCAGCCGGGACGTCGGAAACACCATATATTTT. Protein sequence: CASSRDVGNTIYF. The chain carries TRBV7-9 and TRBJ1-3; a possible D gene is TRBD1 (5 bases). The CDR3 runs 13 residues. Germline V lookup: CDR1 SEHNR, CDR2 FQNEAQ (reference sequence). V was pared by 5 bases and J by 4 bases, with 9 bases between.